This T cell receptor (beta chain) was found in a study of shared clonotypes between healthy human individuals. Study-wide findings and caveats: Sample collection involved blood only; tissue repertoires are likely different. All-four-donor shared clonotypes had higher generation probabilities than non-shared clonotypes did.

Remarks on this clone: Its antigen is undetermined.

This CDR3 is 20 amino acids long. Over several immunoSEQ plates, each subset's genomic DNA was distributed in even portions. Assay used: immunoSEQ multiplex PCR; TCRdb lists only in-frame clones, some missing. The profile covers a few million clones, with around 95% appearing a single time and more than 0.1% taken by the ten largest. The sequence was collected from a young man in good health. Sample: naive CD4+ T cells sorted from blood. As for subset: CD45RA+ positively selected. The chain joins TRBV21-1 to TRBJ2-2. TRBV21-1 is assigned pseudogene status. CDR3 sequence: CASSKDPVDQPRPNTGELFF. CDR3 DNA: TGTGCCAGCAGCAAAGACCCAGTTGACCAACCCCGACCAAACACCGGGGAGCTGTTTTTT.